Presented here are 9 T cell receptor beta chains from one specimen sequenced in a study of cytotoxic CD8 clonotypes in ibrutinib-treated CLL. Data came from immunoSEQ multiplex PCR; TCRdb stores just in-frame clones and leaves some out. The table records approximately 170,000 clones, 70% to 90% of them present only once. The sample consisted of PBMCs, taken at disease progression, from a patient treated with ibrutinib. These receptors were taken from a human donor with chronic lymphocytic leukemia.

The chain recombines TRBV27 with TRBJ1-4; 7 positions match TRBD1. Germline V gene data show CDR1 as MNHEY and CDR2 as SMNVEV (reference sequence). The trim removed 6 bases at V and 5 bases at J, leaving 6 bases unmatched. This CDR3 comprises 14 residues. In nucleotides, the CDR3 is TGTGCCAGCAGGGGAGGGGGCTTAAATGAAAAACTGTTTTTT. Translation gives CASRGGGLNEKLFF.

Here the CDR3 reads CASSSQGARGNQPQHF. In nucleotides, the CDR3 is TGTGCCAGCAGTTCCCAGGGGGCGCGAGGCAATCAGCCCCAGCATTTT. The chain has TRBV6-5 and TRBJ1-5; 8 bases agree with TRBD1. Germline loops: CDR1 MNHEY, CDR2 SVGAGI. Losses at the gene ends were 4 bases for V and 2 bases for J; bases not matched to a gene: 7. The CDR3 consists of 16 residues.

This rearrangement joins TRBV2 to TRBJ2-7, with 12 bases aligning to TRBD1. Germline V CDR1 and CDR2: SNHLY, FYNNEI. Unmatched junction bases numbered 9, after V lost 6 bases and J lost 6 bases. The CDR3 length is 15 residues. CDR3 DNA: TGTGCCAGCAGCGAATCTGGGACAGGGGGCGCCGAGCAGTACTTC. It encodes CASSESGTGGAEQYF. The full variable domain, its missing parts supplied by reference TRBV2 and TRBJ2-7, is EPEVTQTPSHQVTQMGQEVILRCVPISNHLYFYWYRQILGQKVEFLVSFYNNEISEKSEIFDDQFSVERPDGSNFTLKIRSTKLEDSAMYFCASSESGTGGAEQYFGPGTRLTVT.

The chain carries TRBV15 and TRBJ1-5, with D perhaps matching TRBD1 (5 bases). Trimming cost V 5 bases and J 4 bases, with 15 bases left between them. The CDR3 length is 15 residues. Germline V gene data show CDR1 as LNHNV and CDR2 as YYDKDF (reference sequence). CDR3 region: CATSGQTTVNQPQHF. Written as DNA, the CDR3 is TGTGCCACCAGCGGGCAAACGACAGTGAATCAGCCCCAGCATTTT.

This clone appeared once. The chain has TRBV5-5 and TRBJ2-5; 7 bases fit TRBD2. The V gene end was trimmed by 4 bases and the J gene end by 1 base; junction bases not matched to a gene: 10. Per germline, CDR1 SGHKS and CDR2 YYEKEE (reference sequence). The CDR3 loop spans 16 amino acids. CDR3 nucleotide sequence: TGTGCCAGCAGCCGGCGGTGGGCTAGCGGCCAAGAGACCCAGTACTTC. It encodes CASSRRWASGQETQYF.

This clone was found once. This chain joins TRBV7-9 and TRBJ2-5, with D perhaps TRBD1 (6 bases). This CDR3 has 14 residues. V was pared by 6 bases and J by 5 bases, with 16 bases between. CDR1 is SEHNR, CDR2 FQNEAQ, per germline (reference sequence). In DNA, the CDR3 is TGTGCCAGCAGGCGAATTGGGCAGGGGGAGACCCAGTACTTC. This codes for CASRRIGQGETQYF.

The chain joins TRBV4-2 to TRBJ2-1; 7 nucleotides line up with TRBD2. The CDR3 consists of 18 residues. After removal of 4 bases from V and 5 bases from J, the junction contained 17 bases not matched to a gene. CDR1 is LGHNA and CDR2 is YNFKEQ in the germline V gene. The CDR3 is CASSPFTIGSGPDNEQFF. The CDR3 DNA sequence: TGTGCCAGCAGCCCCTTCACCATAGGTAGCGGGCCTGACAATGAGCAGTTCTTC.

The rearrangement uses TRBV4-1 and TRBJ1-1; possibly TRBD1 for D (6 bases). Germline values: CDR1 MGHRA, CDR2 YSYEKL. Trimming cost V 4 bases and J 1 base, with 16 bases left between them. CDR3 size: 16 residues. CDR3 in DNA: TGCGCCAGCAGCCGCGGGGAGGGGGGCTCGAACACTGAAGCTTTCTTT. Its translation is CASSRGEGGSNTEAFF.

The chain couples TRBV7-8 to TRBJ1-4, with D hard to call. The CDR3 runs to 12 residues. The ends were cut back, 6 bases at V and 8 bases at J, with 10 bases in the middle. Germline V lookup: CDR1 SGHVS, CDR2 FQNEAQ. CDR3 DNA sequence: TGTGCCAGCAGTCGAATTGGGGAAAAACTGTTTTTT. Its protein is CASSRIGEKLFF. Full variable domain (outside the CDR3, taken from reference TRBV7-8 and TRBJ1-4): GAGVSQSPRYKVAKRGQDVALRCDPISGHVSLFWYQQALGQGPEFLTYFQNEAQLDKSGLPSDRFFAERPEGSVSTLKIQRTQQEDSAVYLCASSRIGEKLFFGSGTQLSVL.